The rows below give T cell receptor beta chains drawn from one sample of a study of Ad26.COV2.S vaccination and SARS-CoV-2 variants. Repertoires were generated with immunoSEQ multiplex PCR, while TCRdb's copy carries only in-frame clones and drops some. The sample includes hundreds of thousands of clones, roughly 91% of them seen just once. The material sequenced was peripheral blood, taken in a trial of Ad26.COV2.S vaccine versus placebo. The receptors were gathered from a person aged 18 to 59 who received the Ad26.COV2.S COVID-19 vaccine or a placebo. The CDR3 runs from the conserved cysteine through the conserved F or W. The order of the fields is V gene, D gene, clone size, J gene, CDR3 DNA, CDR3 protein. A D gene is named only where the DNA matches it firmly. Clone size is given for some rows only: seen once, a few or many times, or a class if the clone is expanded.

v_call: TRBV7-3
d_call: TRBD2
clone_size: .
j_call: TRBJ2-5
cdr3_nt: TGTGCCAGCAGCTTTGGAGCGGGGGAGACCCAGTACTTC
cdr3_aa: CASSFGAGETQYF

v_call: TRBV5-6
d_call: TRBD1
clone_size: .
j_call: TRBJ2-7
cdr3_nt: TGTGCCAGCAGCGTAGGACAGGGGTCGCTTTTCTACGAGCAGTACTTC
cdr3_aa: CASSVGQGSLFYEQYF

v_call: TRBV15
d_call: .
clone_size: .
j_call: TRBJ1-6
cdr3_nt: TGTGCCACCAGGGGCGGGGGCCAATCACCCCTCCACTTT
cdr3_aa: CATRGGGQSPLHF

v_call: TRBV7-2
d_call: TRBD2
clone_size: .
j_call: TRBJ2-2
cdr3_nt: TGTGCCAGCAGCATTACGAAAAGCGGGGGGGCGAACACCGGGGAGCTGTTTTTT
cdr3_aa: CASSITKSGGANTGELFF

v_call: TRBV3-1/TRBV3-2
d_call: TRBD2
clone_size: once
j_call: TRBJ2-6
cdr3_nt: TGTGCCTCGGGGGGGCCTGGGGCCAACGTCCTGACTTTC
cdr3_aa: CASGGPGANVLTF

v_call: TRBV25-1
d_call: TRBD1
clone_size: .
j_call: TRBJ1-2
cdr3_nt: TGTGCCAGCAGCAGGGGGTCCTATGGCTACACCTTC
cdr3_aa: CASSRGSYGYTF

v_call: TRBV5-4
d_call: TRBD2
clone_size: few
j_call: TRBJ2-5
cdr3_nt: TGTGCCAGCAGCCCGCAAGGCGGGGGGGAAGAGACCCAGTACTTC
cdr3_aa: CASSPQGGGEETQYF

v_call: TRBV4-1
d_call: TRBD1
clone_size: .
j_call: TRBJ2-1
cdr3_nt: TGCGCCAGCAGCCATTCGGACAGGGGCGATGAGCAGTTCTTC
cdr3_aa: CASSHSDRGDEQFF

v_call: TRBV18
d_call: .
clone_size: few
j_call: TRBJ1-3
cdr3_nt: TGTGCCAGCTCACCCCCGACAGGCCACTCTGGAAACACCATATATTTT
cdr3_aa: CASSPPTGHSGNTIYF

v_call: TRBV5-1
d_call: TRBD1
clone_size: .
j_call: TRBJ2-2
cdr3_nt: TGCGCCAGCAGCTTTACAGGGGGTATGAACACCGGGGAGCTGTTTTTT
cdr3_aa: CASSFTGGMNTGELFF

v_call: TRBV4-3
d_call: .
clone_size: .
j_call: TRBJ1-1
cdr3_nt: TGCGCCAGCAGCCAAGATAGGGGGTGGTCTGAAGCTTTCTTT
cdr3_aa: CASSQDRGWSEAFF

v_call: TRBV9
d_call: .
clone_size: .
j_call: TRBJ2-3
cdr3_nt: TGTGCCAGCAGCTCCCATGGGCCAGTGGCCGGGGATACGCAGTATTTT
cdr3_aa: CASSSHGPVAGDTQYF

v_call: TRBV19
d_call: TRBD2
clone_size: .
j_call: TRBJ2-2
cdr3_nt: TGTGCCAGTACCAAAGATTTACTAGCGAGATCGACCGGGGAGCTGTTTTTT
cdr3_aa: CASTKDLLARSTGELFF

v_call: TRBV3-1/TRBV3-2
d_call: TRBD2
clone_size: .
j_call: TRBJ2-2
cdr3_nt: TGTGCCAGCAGCTGGACTAGCGGGGGGTTGGGGACCGGGGAGCTGTTTTTT
cdr3_aa: CASSWTSGGLGTGELFF

v_call: TRBV7-2
d_call: TRBD1
clone_size: .
j_call: TRBJ2-1
cdr3_nt: TGTGCCAGCAGCAAAGGGGGACAGAACAATGAGCAGTTCTTC
cdr3_aa: CASSKGGQNNEQFF

v_call: TRBV30
d_call: TRBD1
clone_size: once
j_call: TRBJ1-3
cdr3_nt: TGTGCCTGGCGAAGAGGGACAGGGATTTCCCTATTCTCTGGAAACACCATATATTTT
cdr3_aa: CAWRRGTGISLFSGNTIYF

v_call: TRBV24-1
d_call: .
clone_size: .
j_call: TRBJ2-3
cdr3_nt: TGTGCCACCAGTGATTTCACAGATACGCAGTATTTT
cdr3_aa: CATSDFTDTQYF

v_call: TRBV5-1
d_call: TRBD2
clone_size: .
j_call: TRBJ2-7
cdr3_nt: TGCGCCAGCAGCTTAGCGGGGGCTGACGAGCAGTACTTC
cdr3_aa: CASSLAGADEQYF

v_call: TRBV9
d_call: .
clone_size: .
j_call: TRBJ1-2
cdr3_nt: TGTGCCAGCAGCGTAGAGGACAGAGGGTATGGCTACACCTTC
cdr3_aa: CASSVEDRGYGYTF

v_call: TRBV27
d_call: TRBD1
clone_size: .
j_call: TRBJ1-2
cdr3_nt: TGTGCCAGCAGGCTCCTTGGGACAGACCTGGGATATGGCTACACCTTC
cdr3_aa: CASRLLGTDLGYGYTF

v_call: TRBV29-1
d_call: .
clone_size: .
j_call: TRBJ1-1
cdr3_nt: TGCAGCGCCGTTGGGCAGGAAGCTTTCTTT
cdr3_aa: CSAVGQEAFF

v_call: TRBV4-2
d_call: .
clone_size: .
j_call: TRBJ1-2
cdr3_nt: TGTGCCAGCAGCCAAGACCTTTTCCTCTATGGCTACACCTTC
cdr3_aa: CASSQDLFLYGYTF

v_call: TRBV19
d_call: .
clone_size: .
j_call: TRBJ1-5
cdr3_nt: TGTGCCACCGGGGGGGGAGTGCCCCAGCATTTT
cdr3_aa: CATGGGVPQHF

v_call: TRBV9
d_call: .
clone_size: .
j_call: TRBJ1-1
cdr3_nt: TGTGCCAGCAGCGTAGTCATTGGGGCGGACACTGAAGCTTTCTTT
cdr3_aa: CASSVVIGADTEAFF

v_call: TRBV3-1/TRBV3-2
d_call: .
clone_size: once
j_call: TRBJ1-2
cdr3_nt: TGTGCCAGCAGCCAACGTGGACAAGTCCTATATGGCTACACCTTC
cdr3_aa: CASSQRGQVLYGYTF

v_call: TRBV11-2
d_call: .
clone_size: .
j_call: TRBJ2-1
cdr3_nt: TGTGCCAGCACCCTTGGGAATGAGCAGTTCTTC
cdr3_aa: CASTLGNEQFF

v_call: TRBV6-2/TRBV6-3
d_call: TRBD1
clone_size: .
j_call: TRBJ1-2
cdr3_nt: TGTGCCAGCAGTTACCTGGGACAGAGCTATGGCTACACCTTC
cdr3_aa: CASSYLGQSYGYTF

v_call: TRBV25-1
d_call: TRBD1
clone_size: .
j_call: TRBJ2-7
cdr3_nt: TGTGCCAGCAGTGAAACCGCCGGGACAGCATACGAGCAGTACTTC
cdr3_aa: CASSETAGTAYEQYF

v_call: TRBV6-2/TRBV6-3
d_call: .
clone_size: .
j_call: TRBJ1-2
cdr3_nt: TGTGCCAGCAGTTACTACGGGCCAAACTATGGCTACACCTTC
cdr3_aa: CASSYYGPNYGYTF

v_call: TRBV7-8
d_call: .
clone_size: .
j_call: TRBJ1-3
cdr3_nt: TGTGCCAGCAGCTTACGACAGAGAAACACCATATATTTT
cdr3_aa: CASSLRQRNTIYF

v_call: TRBV5-1
d_call: .
clone_size: .
j_call: TRBJ1-4
cdr3_nt: TGCGCCAGCAAAGTGGGCGACAGCGATGAAAAACTGTTTTTT
cdr3_aa: CASKVGDSDEKLFF

v_call: TRBV6-5
d_call: .
clone_size: once
j_call: TRBJ2-2
cdr3_nt: TGTGCCAGCAGTTACTCGAGAGTTGTGGGGGAGCTGTTTTTT
cdr3_aa: CASSYSRVVGELFF

v_call: TRBV7-3
d_call: .
clone_size: .
j_call: TRBJ1-1
cdr3_nt: TGTGCCAGCAGCTTAGGTCAGGCGAACACTGAAGCTTTCTTT
cdr3_aa: CASSLGQANTEAFF

v_call: TRBV5-5
d_call: .
clone_size: .
j_call: TRBJ2-1
cdr3_nt: TGTGCCAGCAGCGCGACCGGGAGCCCGCGGGGTGAGCAGTTCTTC
cdr3_aa: CASSATGSPRGEQFF

v_call: TRBV3-1/TRBV3-2
d_call: TRBD1
clone_size: .
j_call: TRBJ1-1
cdr3_nt: TGTGCCAGCAGCCAAGTAAGGACAGGGATGAACACTGAAGCTTTCTTT
cdr3_aa: CASSQVRTGMNTEAFF

v_call: TRBV5-1
d_call: .
clone_size: .
j_call: TRBJ1-1
cdr3_nt: TGCGCCAGCAGCCCCCGACTGATGAACACTGAAGCTTTCTTT
cdr3_aa: CASSPRLMNTEAFF

v_call: TRBV6-6
d_call: .
clone_size: .
j_call: TRBJ2-1
cdr3_nt: TGTGCCAGCAGTTATACGGAGATCTACAATGAGCAGTTCTTC
cdr3_aa: CASSYTEIYNEQFF

v_call: TRBV18
d_call: TRBD1
clone_size: .
j_call: TRBJ2-5
cdr3_nt: TGTGCCAGCTCACCGATGACAGGGGGCTTAGAGACCCAGTACTTC
cdr3_aa: CASSPMTGGLETQYF

v_call: TRBV27
d_call: TRBD1
clone_size: once
j_call: TRBJ2-1
cdr3_nt: TGTGCCAGCAGTTTCGGACAGGGGCTTCGAGAGCAGTTCTTC
cdr3_aa: CASSFGQGLREQFF

v_call: TRBV30
d_call: .
clone_size: .
j_call: TRBJ1-2
cdr3_nt: TGTGCCTGGAGTACCGTCGGGCTCGGCTATGGCTACACCTTC
cdr3_aa: CAWSTVGLGYGYTF

v_call: TRBV27
d_call: TRBD2
clone_size: once
j_call: TRBJ2-3
cdr3_nt: TGTGCCAGCAGTTTACGGGGGGGCCTATCAGATACGCAGTATTTT
cdr3_aa: CASSLRGGLSDTQYF

v_call: TRBV13
d_call: .
clone_size: .
j_call: TRBJ2-1
cdr3_nt: TGTGCCAGCAGCTTAGGTGATAGCTGGGGGTTCTTC
cdr3_aa: CASSLGDSWGFF